This record looks at one T cell receptor (beta chain) sequence and its context. It lacks a known antigen. Base qualities are missing; no much larger clone stands one base away. CDR1 and CDR2 are read off the germline V gene as SGHRS and YFSETQ. Between the V and J ends, shortened by 4 bases and 3 bases respectively, the junction contains 12 bases. The CDR3 spans 14 residues, from the cysteine through the phenylalanine. Only CDR3 DNA remains: 42 bases, in frame from the first base. The sample belongs to a study of blood T cell repertoires in COVID-19 (dated by TCRdb to about 2020). As for the study more broadly: The collaborator samples originated in the United States, Italy and Spain and spanned the acute and convalescent phases of COVID-19. Samples were obtained from the ongoing ImmuneRACE study (first 160 participants) and from 1,254 subjects provided by 6 global collaborators. Deeply sampled blood TCRbeta repertoires from subjects exposed to, actively infected with, or recovered from COVID-19 were included in the dataset. Where available, HLA class I and class II types were obtained from metadata supplied by the sample provider rather than from assay-based typing. The material from the prospective study consisted of cDNA or gDNA derived from T cells, B-cell-depleted T cells, or PBMCs. A freely available public database, intended as a resource for researchers studying the immune response to SARS-CoV-2, is where the repertoires were released. A de-identified subject ID, COVID-19 status, age in years and sex were almost always included in the sample metadata.

Whole blood was collected in K2EDTA tubes by collaborating institutions according to the institutions' own protocols. Collaborator samples were shipped for TCRbeta analysis as frozen whole blood, isolated PBMCs, or DNA extracted from either sample type. The immunoSEQ Assay, a bias-controlled multiplex PCR, was used to amplify TCRbeta CDR3 regions from genomic DNA. From the authors' description of their analysis: Nucleated cell counts per sample were estimated from amplification of reference gene primers within the assay. To quantify the absolute abundance of each unique TCRbeta CDR3 rearrangement, sequence reads were collapsed and filtered. For each sample, productive Simpson clonality was calculated as the square root of Simpson's diversity index over productive rearrangements. In TCRdb, the immuneACCESS table is reduced to in-frame sequences with V and J assigned. These tables do not hold every clone; where another copy was compared, an unresolved V gene accounts for under half, and the others remain unexplained. V and J calls and clone size are given by that table; D and trimming were obtained from the DNA. For this sample there are approximately 100,000 clones; roughly nine tenths appear just once. The ten largest clones capture 5% to 6.5% of the sample.

Here is what the overall study found, with its caveats: The quantity of clinical and demographic metadata differed by source and by participant and was supplied without curation.

The chain is assembled from TRBV5-1 and TRBJ2-3; the D gene is possibly TRBD2, with 6 bases matching. This TCR was recovered from a human donor in a cohort sampled during active COVID-19. The specimen sequenced was peripheral blood. CDR3 reads: CASSGRRGTDTQYF. In nucleotides, the sequence is TGCGCCAGCAGCGGAAGGAGGGGAACAGATACGCAGTATTTT.